One T cell receptor (beta chain) is described in this entry. Which antigen it targets is not known. No per-base quality is available; no much larger clone lies one base away. At the junction V is shortened by 5 bases and J by 2 bases; bases outside the gene matches: 5. Inclusive of the bounding cysteine and phenylalanine, the CDR3 is 14 residues long. Only the CDR3 portion is preserved as DNA: 42 bases, with reading frame beginning at the first base. CDR1 is given as MNHEY and CDR2 as SMNVEV, both from the germline V gene (reference sequence). Whole blood was collected in K2EDTA tubes by collaborating institutions according to the institutions' own protocols. For TCRbeta analysis, collaborator samples were shipped as frozen whole blood, as isolated PBMCs, or as DNA extracted from either sample type. The data derive from a study of blood T cell repertoires in COVID-19 (dated by TCRdb to 2020 to 2022). For the study in its entirety: Samples from collaborators originated in the United States, Italy and Spain and spanned both the acute and convalescent phases of COVID-19. The material from the prospective study consisted of cDNA or gDNA derived from T cells, B-cell-depleted T cells, or PBMCs. The dataset comprised deeply sampled blood TCRbeta repertoires from subjects exposed to, actively infected with, or recovered from COVID-19. The repertoires were released in a freely available public database meant as a resource for research on the immune response to SARS-CoV-2. The samples were drawn from the first 160 participants of the ongoing ImmuneRACE study and from 950 to 1,500 subjects provided by 6 global collaborators. Sample metadata almost always included a de-identified subject ID, COVID-19 status, age in years and sex. Where HLA class I and class II types were available, the types were taken from metadata supplied by the sample provider, not from assay-based typing.

TCRbeta CDR3 regions were amplified from genomic DNA using the immunoSEQ Assay, a bias-controlled multiplex PCR. The original methods were these. Nucleated cell counts per sample were estimated from amplification of reference gene primers within the assay. To quantify the absolute abundance of each unique TCRbeta CDR3 rearrangement, sequence reads were collapsed and filtered. For each sample, productive Simpson clonality was calculated as the square root of Simpson's diversity index over productive rearrangements. TCRdb limited this immuneACCESS table to in-frame rearrangements with V and J called. A share of clones is missing; checked studies link under half to unresolved V genes, and the rest is unexplained. V and J calls plus clone size are reproduced from that table; the DNA served to infer D and trimming. The sample records some 96,000 clones, approximately 86% of which are singletons. Of the sample, 5% falls within the top ten clones.

Results the study describes overall, beyond this receptor: The quantity of clinical and demographic metadata differed by source and by participant and was supplied without curation.

Sequencing was performed on peripheral blood. Recombination connected TRBV27 to TRBJ2-5, and TRBD1 matches 7 of the central bases. This TCR derives from a human donor in a cohort sampled during active COVID-19. CDR3 loop: CASSQGQRQETQYF. The nucleotide sequence reads as follows: TGTGCCAGCAGTCAGGGACAGAGACAAGAGACCCAGTACTTC.